The rows below give T cell receptor beta chains drawn from one sample of a study of OX40 agonist ivuxolimab in advanced cancers. Profiled with immunoSEQ multiplex PCR; TCRdb holds only in-frame clones, not every one. This sample has about 52,000 clones, with approximately 92% found just once. Sequencing was performed on CD4+ or CD8+ T cells sorted from blood, taken in a trial of the OX40 agonist ivuxolimab. The receptors stem from an adult with an advanced solid tumor such as melanoma, head and neck, liver or kidney cancer. The CDR3 runs from the conserved cysteine through the conserved F or W. The D gene is left open where the match is weak. Only some rows state a clone size, as once, few, many or a class for expanded clones.

j_call clone_size d_call v_call cdr3_length cdr3_nt cdr3_aa
TRBJ2-1 NA TRBD2 TRBV7-3 12 TGTGCCAGCAGCTGGCGGGAGGGCGAGCAGTTCTTC CASSWREGEQFF
TRBJ2-1 NA NA TRBV6-5 15 TGTGCCAGCAGCCCCTTTCGCGACTCCTACAATGAGCAGTTCTTC CASSPFRDSYNEQFF
TRBJ2-3 NA TRBD2 TRBV7-9 15 TGTGCCAGCAGCCAAGACGGACTAGTTGCGGATACGCAGTATTTT CASSQDGLVADTQYF
TRBJ2-1 NA TRBD2 TRBV5-1 17 TGCGCCAGCAGCTTGGTGACTAGCGGGAAGACCTACAATGAGCAGTTCTTC CASSLVTSGKTYNEQFF
TRBJ2-5 few TRBD2 TRBV7-9 16 TGTGCCAGCAGCCCGTTAGCGGGAGGGCCCCAAGAGACCCAGTACTTC CASSPLAGGPQETQYF
TRBJ2-2 NA TRBD1 TRBV10-3 13 TGTGCCACTCTACAGGGGGCCGACGGGGAGCTGTTTTTT CATLQGADGELFF
TRBJ1-2 medium-sized NA TRBV2 13 TGTGCCAGCAGTGAGGACAGTAGCTATGGCTACACCTTC CASSEDSSYGYTF
TRBJ2-7 NA TRBD2 TRBV28 15 TGTGCCAGCAGGGTGACTAGCGGGAGGGAGTACGAGCAGTACTTC CASRVTSGREYEQYF
TRBJ1-2 NA NA TRBV6-5 13 TGTGCCAGCAGTTACAGCCAGGGGAAGGGCTACACCTTC CASSYSQGKGYTF
TRBJ2-2 few NA TRBV2 15 TGTGCCAGCAGTGAGAAGGGCTCGAACACCGGGGAGCTGTTTTTT CASSEKGSNTGELFF
TRBJ2-7 medium-sized NA TRBV28 11 TGTGCCAGCAGTCCAGGGTGGGAGCAGTACTTC CASSPGWEQYF
TRBJ2-5 once NA TRBV27 14 TGTGCCACCAACTCCGAAGGGGTTGGGGAGACCCAGTACTTC CATNSEGVGETQYF
TRBJ2-7 NA NA TRBV11-2 14 TGTGCCAGCAGCTTAGTGGGGGACACCTATGAGCAGTACTTC CASSLVGDTYEQYF
TRBJ2-2 NA NA TRBV28 12 TGTGCCGCCAGCCCAGAGAAGGAGCGGGTGTTTTTT CAASPEKERVFF
TRBJ1-2 NA NA TRBV7-2 16 TGTGCCAGCAGCCAGCTGGCGGGGGCATCTAACTATGGCTACACCTTC CASSQLAGASNYGYTF
TRBJ2-1 NA TRBD2 TRBV7-9 17 TGTGCCAGCAGCTTAGGATCTAGCGGGAGTCATATTAATGAGCAGTTCTTC CASSLGSSGSHINEQFF
TRBJ2-6 NA NA TRBV11-2 19 TGTGCCAGCAGCTTAGAGGAAGGAGGTGCAACCTCTGGGGCCAACGTCCTGACTTTC CASSLEEGGATSGANVLTF
TRBJ1-3 NA NA TRBV6-6 15 TGTGCCAGCAGTTACTCGGGAGGGCCTGGAAACACCATATATTTT CASSYSGGPGNTIYF
TRBJ2-7 NA NA TRBV28 13 TGTGCCAGCAGTTCCCCCTGGTCCTACGAGCAGTACTTC CASSSPWSYEQYF
TRBJ2-1 NA NA TRBV2 17 TGTGCCAGCAGTGATTTTGCTGATAAGAGCTCCTACAATGAGCAGTTCTTC CASSDFADKSSYNEQFF
TRBJ2-1 NA NA TRBV9 15 TGTGCCAGCAGCGTAGTCGCGGACCCGTACAATGAGCAGTTCTTC CASSVVADPYNEQFF
TRBJ2-1 NA NA TRBV7-2 11 TGTGCCAGCCTGCTCAAGGGTGAGCAGTTCTTC CASLLKGEQFF
TRBJ2-7 NA TRBD1 TRBV29-1 12 TGCAGCGTGGGACAGGGTACCTACGAGCAGTACTTC CSVGQGTYEQYF
TRBJ2-4 NA TRBD1 TRBV27 20 TGTGCCAGCAGTTTATCCGGTGACAGGGGGTGGGGGACGGGGGAAAACATTCAGTACTTC CASSLSGDRGWGTGENIQYF
TRBJ2-3 once TRBD1 TRBV5-1 14 TGCGCCAGCAGCGAGGACAGGGGAACAGATACGCAGTATTTT CASSEDRGTDTQYF
TRBJ1-5 NA NA TRBV21-1 13 TGTGCCACCCCCGGGAGTAGCAATCAGCCCCAGCATTTT CATPGSSNQPQHF
TRBJ2-7 NA TRBD2 TRBV9 15 TGTGCCAGCAGCCTGGCTAGCGGATTAACCTACGAGCAGTACTTC CASSLASGLTYEQYF
TRBJ2-7 NA NA TRBV7-2 16 TGTGCCAGCAGCTTAACCGGGACCGAAATCTCCTACGAGCAGTACTTC CASSLTGTEISYEQYF
TRBJ2-1 NA NA TRBV29-1 16 TGCAGCGTTGAAGATGCCCTGGGCGGACAATACAATGAGCAGTTCTTC CSVEDALGGQYNEQFF
TRBJ1-4 NA NA TRBV11-2 16 TGTGCCAGCAGCTTTACATTTGAGAGACAGAATGAAAAACTGTTTTTT CASSFTFERQNEKLFF
TRBJ1-2 few TRBD1 TRBV19 15 TGTGCCAGTAGTTCGACAGGGACCTCCTACTATGGCTACACCTTC CASSSTGTSYYGYTF
TRBJ2-2 NA NA TRBV7-2 14 TGTGCCAGCAGCTTAGACGGGGGCACCGGGGAGCTGTTTTTT CASSLDGGTGELFF
TRBJ1-2 once TRBD1 TRBV14 14 TGTGCCAGCAGCCAAGGTACAGGGGCTAATGGCTACACCTTC CASSQGTGANGYTF
TRBJ2-7 NA NA TRBV29-1 13 TGCAGCGTTCTTACTGGTAGCTCCTACGAGCAGTACTTC CSVLTGSSYEQYF
TRBJ2-2 NA TRBD2 TRBV7-6 15 TGTGCCAGCAGCTTATCCCCTAGCGGCACCGGGGAGCTGTTTTTT CASSLSPSGTGELFF
TRBJ1-1 NA NA TRBV4-3 14 TGCGCCAGCAGCCAAAACAAGGGGAACACTGAAGCTTTCTTT CASSQNKGNTEAFF
TRBJ2-5 NA TRBD1 TRBV15 17 TGTGCCACCAGCAGGCTTCCAGGGGGAGCCCCCCAAGAGACCCAGTACTTC CATSRLPGGAPQETQYF
TRBJ2-1 NA NA TRBV2 15 TGTGCCAGCAGTGAGTCAGGACCGCTGCCAAATGAGCAGTTCTTC CASSESGPLPNEQFF
TRBJ2-1 NA TRBD2 TRBV9 15 TGTGCCAGCAGCGTAGTATCCGGGGGGGCCTATGAGCAGTTCTTC CASSVVSGGAYEQFF
TRBJ2-7 NA TRBD2 TRBV7-8 17 TGTGCCAGCAGCTTCGGACTAGCGGGAGCTAAGATCTACGAGCAGTACTTC CASSFGLAGAKIYEQYF
TRBJ2-5 NA TRBD2 TRBV9 17 TGTGCCAGCAGCGTGGGAGAACTAGCGGGAGGACAAGAGACCCAGTACTTC CASSVGELAGGQETQYF
TRBJ2-3 NA NA TRBV18 13 TGTGCCAGCTCAGGGGGGAGCACAGATACGCAGTATTTT CASSGGSTDTQYF
TRBJ2-2 NA NA TRBV27 12 TGTGCCAGCCAGGGTGACACCGGGGAGCTGTTTTTT CASQGDTGELFF
TRBJ1-2 NA NA TRBV28 14 TGTGCCAGCAGTTTTGAGGGTGTCAACTATGGCTACACCTTC CASSFEGVNYGYTF
TRBJ2-7 NA NA TRBV11-3 13 TGTGCCAGCAGCCCCCGGTTACGGGACGAGCAGTACTTC CASSPRLRDEQYF
TRBJ2-3 NA TRBD1 TRBV10-1 15 TGCGCCAGCAGGGATTCGGGACAGGGGTGGGGTACGCAGTATTTT CASRDSGQGWGTQYF
TRBJ2-2 NA TRBD2 TRBV4-3 17 TGCGCCAGCAGCCAAGCGGCTAGCGGGATATTGGGCGGGGAGCTGTTTTTT CASSQAASGILGGELFF
TRBJ2-7 NA TRBD2 TRBV4-3 16 TGCGCCAGCAGCCAAGACCTAGCGGGAGTGATCTACGAGCAGTACTTC CASSQDLAGVIYEQYF
TRBJ1-5 NA TRBD1 TRBV9 15 TGTGCCAGCAGCGCAGAGGACAGGCCTAATCAGCCCCAGCATTTT CASSAEDRPNQPQHF
TRBJ2-7 once TRBD2 TRBV4-3 16 TGCGCCAGCAGCCAAGGGGCGGGAGGTTGGCCCTACGAGCAGTACTTC CASSQGAGGWPYEQYF